This T cell receptor (beta chain) comes out of a study of CD8 T cells in ankylosing spondylitis. General study results and limits: It appeared that ankylosing spondylitis blood was characterized by a TCR beta motif of several highly homologous variants. Relatively rare in peripheral blood, disease-linked clones were also CD8+. Some of these motif variants have turned up before, in reports on reactive arthritis synovial fluid and blood.

From germline, CDR1 is DFQATT and CDR2 SNEGSKA (reference sequence). V lost 1 base to trimming and J lost 5 bases, with 8 bases between them. This CDR3 has 12 residues. Points on this clonotype: What it recognizes is unknown.

It was by quantitative 5'-RACE with molecular barcodes that TCR beta libraries were made. TCRdb analysed the 5' RACE reads with MiXCR anew, one entry per CDR3 protein. Of approximately 540,000 distinct CDR3 sequences detected, 12% appear once; the ten largest clones hold about 6.8%. Sequencing was carried out using blood, either unsorted or a sorted T cell fraction (not recorded which). The chain is built from TRBV20-1 and TRBJ2-5; the D gene is possibly TRBD2 (5 bases). This receptor was identified in a male donor with ankylosing spondylitis. For the CDR3, the DNA is TGCAGTGCTAGAGGCGGCGGGGAGACCCAGTACTTC. Encoded protein: CSARGGGETQYF.